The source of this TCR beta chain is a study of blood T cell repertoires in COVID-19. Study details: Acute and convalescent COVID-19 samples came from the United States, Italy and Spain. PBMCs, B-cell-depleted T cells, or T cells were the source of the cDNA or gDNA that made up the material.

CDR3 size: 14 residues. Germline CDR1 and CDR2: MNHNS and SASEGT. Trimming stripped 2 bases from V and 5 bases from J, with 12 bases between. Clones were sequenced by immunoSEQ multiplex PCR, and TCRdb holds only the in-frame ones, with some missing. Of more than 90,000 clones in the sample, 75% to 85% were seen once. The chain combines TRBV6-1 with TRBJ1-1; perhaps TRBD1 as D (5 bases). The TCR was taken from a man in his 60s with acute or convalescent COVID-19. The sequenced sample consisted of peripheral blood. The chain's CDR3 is CASSERGRGTEAFF. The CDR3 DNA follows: TGTGCCAGCAGTGAACGGGGGAGAGGGACTGAAGCTTTCTTT.